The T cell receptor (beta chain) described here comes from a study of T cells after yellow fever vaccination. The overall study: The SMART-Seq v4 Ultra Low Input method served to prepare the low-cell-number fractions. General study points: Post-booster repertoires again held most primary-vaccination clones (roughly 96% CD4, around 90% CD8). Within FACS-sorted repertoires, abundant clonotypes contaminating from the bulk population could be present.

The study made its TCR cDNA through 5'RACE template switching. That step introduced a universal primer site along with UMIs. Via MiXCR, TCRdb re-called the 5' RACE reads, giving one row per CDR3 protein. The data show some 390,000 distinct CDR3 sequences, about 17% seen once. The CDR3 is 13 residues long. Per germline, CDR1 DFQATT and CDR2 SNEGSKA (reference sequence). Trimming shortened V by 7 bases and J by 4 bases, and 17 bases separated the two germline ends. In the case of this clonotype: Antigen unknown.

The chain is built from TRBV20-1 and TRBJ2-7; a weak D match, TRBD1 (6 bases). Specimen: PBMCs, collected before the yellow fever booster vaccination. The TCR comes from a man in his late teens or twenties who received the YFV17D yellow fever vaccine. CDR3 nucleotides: TGCAGTGTCTGGGGGCCGGAACCTTACGAGCAGTACTTC. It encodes CSVWGPEPYEQYF.